The 4 T cell receptor beta chains given below trace back to one sample, sequenced in a study of early T cells in non-severe SARS-CoV-2 infection. TCRdb re-called the 5' RACE reads through MiXCR, storing one row per CDR3 protein. The table lists some 90,000 distinct CDR3 sequences, around 14% of them singletons, with around 5.8% in the top ten. Material for sequencing was whole blood. The receptors stem from an adult who was a healthcare worker with PCR-confirmed SARS-CoV-2 infection or an uninfected control (not recorded which).

The chain recombines TRBV28 with TRBJ1-2; D is unresolved. The CDR3 runs 13 residues. CDR1 and CDR2 from the germline V gene are MDHEN and SYDVKM. V gave up 6 bases and J gave up 5 bases, with 13 bases separating them. Here the CDR3 DNA reads TGTGCCAGCAGATTCAGCGAGGGTTATGGCTACACCTTC. Translation gives CASRFSEGYGYTF.

This clonotype was counted ten times or more. The chain couples TRBV11-1 to TRBJ1-2; no firm D call. Trimming shortened V by 6 bases and J by 4 bases, and 9 bases separated the two germline ends. The CDR3 runs 12 residues. CDR1 is SGHAT, CDR2 FQDESV, per germline (reference sequence). The CDR3 bases are TGTGCCAGCAGAGGGCTGTCCTATGGCTACACCTTC. This gives the protein CASRGLSYGYTF.

The rearrangement joins TRBV20-1 to TRBJ2-1, with D unclear. Looked up from germline, CDR1 is DFQATT and CDR2 is SNEGSKA (reference sequence). Trimming pared 3 bases from V and 12 bases from J, leaving 9 bases between. The CDR3 consists of 10 residues. The CDR3 loop is CSASVPLQFF. In DNA form, the CDR3 reads TGCAGTGCTAGTGTACCCCTGCAGTTCTTC.

This clonotype was recorded at least ten times. The V and J genes are TRBV7-6 and TRBJ2-1; TRBD2 matches 12 bases. Germline V gene sequence: CDR1 SGHVS, CDR2 FNYEAQ. This CDR3 spans 14 amino acids. V lost 4 bases, J lost 8 bases, and 3 bases stayed unmatched. The CDR3 coding sequence is TGTGCCAGCAGCTGGGGACTAGCGGGTGATGAGCAGTTCTTC. Protein sequence: CASSWGLAGDEQFF.